The rows below give T cell receptor beta chains drawn from one sample of a study of persistence of HIV-infected CD4 T cells. TCRdb keeps only in-frame clones here, not all; method: immunoSEQ multiplex PCR. This sample carries approximately 36,000 clones, under 90% of them seen once, and the ten largest clones take 5% to 6.5%. These receptors are not linked to any known antigen. Sequencing used cultured CD4+ T cells from PBMCs, obtained from a patient who received antiretroviral therapy. The source of these receptors is an adult with HIV. The donor label of this sample is uncertain. CDR3s include the opening cysteine and the closing phenylalanine or tryptophan. A D gene is named only where the DNA matches it firmly. Clone size is stated in some rows and not others, as once, few, many or a class when expanded.

j_gene: TRBJ2-7
v_gene: TRBV6-5
abundance: .
d_gene: TRBD1
len: 15
CDR3aa: CASSPSGQGAYEQYF
CDR3nt: TGTGCCAGCAGTCCATCCGGACAGGGAGCCTACGAGCAGTACTTC

j_gene: TRBJ1-4
v_gene: TRBV19
abundance: .
d_gene: .
len: 14
CDR3aa: CASSISSRNEKLFF
CDR3nt: TGTGCCAGTAGTATCTCAAGTCGGAATGAAAAACTGTTTTTT

j_gene: TRBJ2-1
v_gene: TRBV6-1
abundance: .
d_gene: .
len: 16
CDR3aa: CASSDWGAGIMMAQFF
CDR3nt: TGTGCCAGCAGTGATTGGGGGGCAGGAATAATGATGGCGCAGTTCTTC

j_gene: TRBJ2-1
v_gene: TRBV2
abundance: .
d_gene: TRBD2
len: 15
CDR3aa: CASSATSGGYNEQFF
CDR3nt: TGTGCCAGCAGTGCCACTAGCGGGGGGTACAATGAGCAGTTCTTC

j_gene: TRBJ1-2
v_gene: TRBV5-4
abundance: .
d_gene: .
len: 11
CDR3aa: CASSYGAGYTF
CDR3nt: TGTGCCAGCAGCTACGGAGCTGGCTACACCTTC

j_gene: TRBJ1-2
v_gene: TRBV5-4
abundance: few
d_gene: TRBD1
len: 14
CDR3aa: CASRGGQGHYGYTF
CDR3nt: TGTGCCAGCAGGGGAGGACAGGGCCACTATGGCTACACCTTC

j_gene: TRBJ2-7
v_gene: TRBV2
abundance: .
d_gene: TRBD2
len: 12
CDR3aa: CASSTTAGEQYF
CDR3nt: TGTGCCAGCAGCACGACAGCGGGGGAGCAGTACTTC

j_gene: TRBJ1-2
v_gene: TRBV3-1/TRBV3-2
abundance: .
d_gene: TRBD1
len: 15
CDR3aa: CASSPAGQGNYGYTF
CDR3nt: TGTGCCAGCAGCCCGGCGGGACAGGGAAACTATGGCTACACCTTC

j_gene: TRBJ1-6
v_gene: TRBV7-3
abundance: .
d_gene: .
len: 16
CDR3aa: CASSLSPGTYNSPLHF
CDR3nt: TGTGCCAGCAGCTTATCCCCGGGGACCTATAATTCACCCCTCCACTTT

j_gene: TRBJ2-3
v_gene: TRBV7-6
abundance: .
d_gene: TRBD2
len: 17
CDR3aa: CASSSPLAAGGTDTQYF
CDR3nt: TGTGCCAGCAGCTCACCTCTAGCCGCGGGGGGCACAGATACGCAGTATTTT

j_gene: TRBJ2-7
v_gene: TRBV12-3/TRBV12-4
abundance: .
d_gene: .
len: 13
CDR3aa: CASSLIQGSEQYF
CDR3nt: TGTGCCAGCAGTTTAATTCAGGGCTCCGAGCAGTACTTC

j_gene: TRBJ1-2
v_gene: TRBV28
abundance: .
d_gene: .
len: 12
CDR3aa: CASSPNPYGYTF
CDR3nt: TGTGCCAGCAGCCCGAACCCCTATGGCTACACCTTC

j_gene: TRBJ2-3
v_gene: TRBV5-1
abundance: few
d_gene: TRBD2
len: 16
CDR3aa: CASSLGLAGGTDTQYF
CDR3nt: TGCGCCAGCAGCTTGGGACTAGCGGGGGGCACAGATACGCAGTATTTT

j_gene: TRBJ2-1
v_gene: TRBV11-3
abundance: few
d_gene: .
len: 13
CDR3aa: CASSLDRGGGQFF
CDR3nt: TGTGCCAGCAGCTTAGACAGGGGAGGGGGGCAGTTCTTC

j_gene: TRBJ1-2
v_gene: TRBV5-1
abundance: .
d_gene: TRBD1
len: 16
CDR3aa: CASSRPPGQGVYGYTF
CDR3nt: TGCGCCAGCAGCAGGCCCCCGGGACAGGGGGTCTATGGCTACACCTTC

j_gene: TRBJ2-7
v_gene: TRBV5-1
abundance: .
d_gene: TRBD2
len: 18
CDR3aa: CASSLAPSGVTTVYEQYF
CDR3nt: TGCGCCAGCAGCTTGGCTCCTAGCGGGGTCACCACGGTTTACGAGCAGTACTTC

j_gene: TRBJ2-7
v_gene: TRBV10-3
abundance: once
d_gene: TRBD1
len: 14
CDR3aa: CAISQGQGGYEQYF
CDR3nt: TGTGCCATCAGCCAGGGACAGGGTGGGTACGAGCAGTACTTC

j_gene: TRBJ1-1
v_gene: TRBV28
abundance: .
d_gene: .
len: 15
CDR3aa: CASNFGGAQNTEAFF
CDR3nt: TGTGCCAGCAACTTTGGCGGGGCACAGAACACTGAAGCTTTCTTT

j_gene: TRBJ1-4
v_gene: TRBV15
abundance: .
d_gene: TRBD1
len: 14
CDR3aa: CATSVDRGNEKLFF
CDR3nt: TGTGCCACCAGCGTGGACAGGGGTAATGAAAAACTGTTTTTT

j_gene: TRBJ2-7
v_gene: TRBV6-5
abundance: .
d_gene: .
len: 15
CDR3aa: CASSPRTAVRDEQYF
CDR3nt: TGTGCCAGCAGTCCCAGGACAGCAGTTCGGGACGAGCAGTACTTC

j_gene: TRBJ1-4
v_gene: TRBV15
abundance: .
d_gene: TRBD1
len: 14
CDR3aa: CATSRPGGLEKLFF
CDR3nt: TGTGCCACCAGCAGGCCAGGGGGTTTAGAAAAACTGTTTTTT

j_gene: TRBJ2-3
v_gene: TRBV2
abundance: few
d_gene: TRBD1
len: 15
CDR3aa: CASSESGTRDREKYF
CDR3nt: TGTGCCAGCAGTGAGTCAGGGACCCGGGACAGGGAGAAGTATTTT

j_gene: TRBJ2-7
v_gene: TRBV27
abundance: .
d_gene: .
len: 16
CDR3aa: CASSFWGGTGDYEQYF
CDR3nt: TGTGCCAGCAGTTTTTGGGGGGGGACAGGAGATTACGAGCAGTACTTC

j_gene: TRBJ2-1
v_gene: TRBV5-1
abundance: .
d_gene: .
len: 14
CDR3aa: CASSTTGPGNEQFF
CDR3nt: TGCGCCAGCAGCACTACGGGCCCAGGCAATGAGCAGTTCTTC

j_gene: TRBJ2-1
v_gene: TRBV5-5
abundance: .
d_gene: TRBD1
len: 15
CDR3aa: CASSLGRQGAGEQFF
CDR3nt: TGTGCCAGCAGCTTGGGGCGGCAGGGGGCAGGTGAGCAGTTCTTC

j_gene: TRBJ1-5
v_gene: TRBV9
abundance: once
d_gene: TRBD1
len: 15
CDR3aa: CASSGPGTANQPQHF
CDR3nt: TGTGCCAGCAGCGGGCCCGGGACAGCTAATCAGCCCCAGCATTTT

j_gene: TRBJ2-7
v_gene: TRBV10-2
abundance: .
d_gene: TRBD1
len: 16
CDR3aa: CASSEIGGRADYEQYF
CDR3nt: TGCGCCAGCAGTGAGATAGGGGGCAGGGCCGACTACGAGCAGTACTTC

j_gene: TRBJ2-6
v_gene: TRBV15
abundance: .
d_gene: TRBD1
len: 17
CDR3aa: CATSRVTGVPGANVLTF
CDR3nt: TGTGCCACCAGCAGAGTTACAGGGGTGCCTGGGGCCAACGTCCTGACTTTC

j_gene: TRBJ2-3
v_gene: TRBV7-3
abundance: .
d_gene: .
len: 13
CDR3aa: CASSSARTDTQYF
CDR3nt: TGTGCCAGCAGCTCTGCTCGCACAGATACGCAGTATTTT

j_gene: TRBJ2-3
v_gene: TRBV19
abundance: .
d_gene: .
len: 15
CDR3aa: CASSTTGSGTDTQYF
CDR3nt: TGTGCCAGTAGCACTACAGGTTCGGGCACAGATACGCAGTATTTT

j_gene: TRBJ2-2
v_gene: TRBV6-2/TRBV6-3
abundance: .
d_gene: TRBD2
len: 14
CDR3aa: CASSFLAATGELFF
CDR3nt: TGTGCCAGCAGTTTCCTAGCGGCCACCGGGGAGCTGTTTTTT